Listed below are T cell receptor beta chains from one sample, sequenced in a study of shared clonotypes between healthy human individuals. Assay used: immunoSEQ multiplex PCR; TCRdb lists only in-frame clones, some missing. The sample carries 850,000 to 1,200,000 clones, about 74% recorded once. Sequenced: memory CD4+ T cells sorted from blood. These receptors were obtained from a man between 18 and 29 years old in good health. Both conserved end residues are part of each CDR3. Fields, in order: D gene, clone size, V gene, J gene, CDR3 DNA, CDR3 protein. The D gene is left open where the match is weak. Size tells how often a clone was seen (once, few, many) or the class of an expanded clone, and some rows leave it out.

.	.	TRBV9	TRBJ2-1	TGTGCCAGCAGCGTAGACGATCGGGGCAGCTCCTACAATGAGCAGTTCTTC	CASSVDDRGSSYNEQFF
TRBD1	.	TRBV10-1	TRBJ2-7	TGCGCCAGCAGTGAGGTTGCGGGCAGGGGGCGGTCTGGGGACGAGCAGTACTTC	CASSEVAGRGRSGDEQYF
.	.	TRBV2	TRBJ2-3	TGTGCCAGCAGTGAAGAGGACCCCTCAAGAGTTACGCAGTATTTT	CASSEEDPSRVTQYF
.	.	TRBV30	TRBJ1-5	TGTGCCTGGAGTGTTTCACAGGTACTTCAGCCCCAGCATTTT	CAWSVSQVLQPQHF
.	few	TRBV7-9	TRBJ2-7	TGTGCCAGCAGCCACTCCTACGAGCAGTACTTC	CASSHSYEQYF
TRBD2	few	TRBV6-1	TRBJ2-1	TGTGCCAGTAAGCGGGATAGCTCCTACAATGAGCAGTTCTTC	CASKRDSSYNEQFF
.	few	TRBV7-2	TRBJ2-7	TGTGCCAGCAGCCGCTATGGACACTCCTACGAGCAGTACTTC	CASSRYGHSYEQYF
.	once	TRBV11-2	TRBJ2-3	TGTGCCAGCAGCTTAGATTTCACAGATACGCAGTATTTT	CASSLDFTDTQYF
.	.	TRBV9	TRBJ2-5	TGTGCCAGCAGCGCCGGGCCCGCGGAATGGGGTAGGGGTCTCCAAGAGACCCAGTACTTC	CASSAGPAEWGRGLQETQYF
.	.	TRBV20-1	TRBJ2-7	TGCAGTGCTGGCCTGGCCAGCGAGCAGTACTTC	CSAGLASEQYF
TRBD1	.	TRBV28	TRBJ1-2	TGTGCCAGCAGTTTGATACAGGGGGGCTATGGCTACACCTTC	CASSLIQGGYGYTF
.	.	TRBV30	TRBJ2-7	TGTGCCTGGAGTGTACTCCGACAGGTCCACGAGCAGTACTTC	CAWSVLRQVHEQYF
.	.	TRBV5-1	TRBJ1-3	TGCGCCAGCAGCTTGGTTGGGATCTCTGGAAACACCATATATTTT	CASSLVGISGNTIYF
.	.	TRBV2	TRBJ1-1	TGTGCCAGCAGTGATTGGCAGAAAGAAGCTTTCTTT	CASSDWQKEAFF
TRBD2	.	TRBV5-1	TRBJ2-7	TGCGCCAGCAGCTTAGAGCGGGGGCCACCATACGAAGTGCAGTACTTC	CASSLERGPPYEVQYF
.	.	TRBV29-1	TRBJ1-1	TGCAGCGTTGTCGTCGCAGCTAGTAACACTGAAGCTTTCTTT	CSVVVAASNTEAFF
.	.	TRBV7-9	TRBJ2-7	TGTGCCAGCAGCTTAGGGTTCCAGGGAAGGCAGTACTTC	CASSLGFQGRQYF
.	.	TRBV5-1	TRBJ1-4	TGCGCCAGCAGCCAACTAAATAATGAAAAACTGTTTTTT	CASSQLNNEKLFF
.	few	TRBV5-1	TRBJ2-2	TGCGCCAGCAGCTTGTCAGGGGATTCAGTGGAGCTGTTTTTT	CASSLSGDSVELFF
TRBD1	.	TRBV9	TRBJ1-6	TGTGCCAGCAGCGACGACAGGGAGAGCTCCTATAATTCACCCCTCCACTTT	CASSDDRESSYNSPLHF
TRBD2	.	TRBV7-9	TRBJ2-1	TGTGCCAGCAGCTTGAAAGCGCGGACTAGCGGGTTCAATGAGCAGTTCTTC	CASSLKARTSGFNEQFF
TRBD1	.	TRBV29-1	TRBJ2-1	TGCAGCGTTGAATCCGGGACAGGGATTTACAATGAGCAGTTCTTC	CSVESGTGIYNEQFF
.	.	TRBV18	TRBJ2-2	TGTGCCAGCTCACCTCTGTCCGGGGAGCTGTTTTTT	CASSPLSGELFF
TRBD2	.	TRBV2	TRBJ2-1	TGTGCCAGCATCCCTCTAGCGGGCTCCTACAATGAGCAGTTCTTC	CASIPLAGSYNEQFF
TRBD1	.	TRBV23-1	TRBJ1-5	TGCGCCAGCAGTCAATACAGGGGGTCAACTAATAGCAATCAGCCCCAGCATTTT	CASSQYRGSTNSNQPQHF
TRBD1	.	TRBV6-5	TRBJ1-3	TGTGCCAGCAGTAACAGGGGCCTCTCTGGAAACACCATATATTTT	CASSNRGLSGNTIYF
.	.	TRBV10-2	TRBJ2-7	TGCGCCAGCAGCCCGCGGGAAAGGACAGGTGGCTACGAGCAGTACTTC	CASSPRERTGGYEQYF
.	few	TRBV5-1	TRBJ1-1	TGCGCCAGCAGCTTCGGGTCGAACACTGAAGCTTTCTTT	CASSFGSNTEAFF
.	.	TRBV7-2	TRBJ2-3	TGTGCCAGCAGCTTACGTGGGAGGCGTACAGATACGCAGTATTTT	CASSLRGRRTDTQYF
.	.	TRBV28	TRBJ2-7	TGTGCCAGCAGTTTTGCCCGGGGAGAACGAGGGTACGAGCAGTACTTC	CASSFARGERGYEQYF
.	.	TRBV2	TRBJ1-5	TGTGCCAGCAGGGGGACGGAAACCGGGAATCAGCCCCAGCATTTT	CASRGTETGNQPQHF
.	.	TRBV11-3	TRBJ1-2	TGTGCCAGCAGCCCCAATTTTTGGGAGTTGGACTATGGCTACACCTTC	CASSPNFWELDYGYTF
.	.	TRBV10-3	TRBJ2-7	TGTGCCATCAGTGAGTCGCCAGCGAGCTCCTACGAGCAGTACTTC	CAISESPASSYEQYF
.	.	TRBV20-1	TRBJ1-2	TGCAGTGCTAGAGCCGGTTGTGGCTACACCTTC	CSARAGCGYTF
TRBD1	.	TRBV11-1	TRBJ2-3	TGTGCCAGCAGCGGACAGGGCGCGGATACGCAGTATTTT	CASSGQGADTQYF
.	.	TRBV25-1	TRBJ1-6	TGTGCCAGCAGAGGCGGGGGATCCTATAATTCACCCCTCCACTTT	CASRGGGSYNSPLHF
TRBD2	few	TRBV4-1	TRBJ2-5	TGCGCCAGCAGCCCCGACGGGACTAGCGGAACACAAGAGACCCAGTACTTC	CASSPDGTSGTQETQYF
.	.	TRBV25-1	TRBJ1-2	TGTGCCAGCAGTGAATCAACAGGGTATGGCTACACCTTC	CASSESTGYGYTF
.	.	TRBV5-6	TRBJ2-7	TGTGCCAGCAGCTGGGGCACGAGCTCCTACGAGCAGTACTTC	CASSWGTSSYEQYF
TRBD2	.	TRBV4-2	TRBJ2-7	TGTGCCAGCAGCCAAGGCCAAGCGGGGGGGTTCGGCGAGCAGTACTTC	CASSQGQAGGFGEQYF
TRBD2	.	TRBV5-1	TRBJ2-2	TGCGCCAGCAGCGTCCAGCGGGGGAACACCGGGGAGCTGTTTTTT	CASSVQRGNTGELFF
.	.	TRBV5-1	TRBJ2-3	TGCGCCAGCAGCCCCAATCCGGGCACAGATACGCAGTATTTT	CASSPNPGTDTQYF
.	.	TRBV7-2	TRBJ2-7	TGTGCCAGCAGCTTGGCGGGGAAGGGCTACGAGCAGTACTTC	CASSLAGKGYEQYF
TRBD2	few	TRBV28	TRBJ2-3	TGTGCCAGCAGTCCTCAGCGGGGGGCCTTCACAGATACGCAGTATTTT	CASSPQRGAFTDTQYF
.	few	TRBV7-9	TRBJ2-5	TGTGCCAGCAGCCTAGGAAAGGGTAGGGAGACCCAGTACTTC	CASSLGKGRETQYF
.	.	TRBV5-4	TRBJ2-1	TGTGCCAGCAGCTTTGGGGGGAGCGATGAGCAGTTCTTC	CASSFGGSDEQFF
.	once	TRBV5-1	TRBJ1-1	TGCGCCAGCAGCTTGATTGGGTCCACTGAAGCTTTCTTT	CASSLIGSTEAFF
.	once	TRBV16	TRBJ2-5	TGTGCCAGCAGCCAATCGAGGGGGGAGGAGACCCAGTACTTC	CASSQSRGEETQYF
.	few	TRBV30	TRBJ1-5	TGTGCCTGGAGTCTGGCAGGGGAGCAGCCCCAGCATTTT	CAWSLAGEQPQHF
.	.	TRBV19	TRBJ2-7	TGTGCCAGTAGTACGGGGCGGGACGAGCAGTACTTC	CASSTGRDEQYF
TRBD2	.	TRBV18	TRBJ2-1	TGTGCCAGCTCACCCCGAGCGGGGGGGCCTGAGACGGAGCAGTTCTTC	CASSPRAGGPETEQFF
.	.	TRBV29-1	TRBJ1-1	TGCAGCGTTGGGCACAGGAACACTGAAGCTTTCTTT	CSVGHRNTEAFF
.	.	TRBV18	TRBJ2-1	TGTGCCAGCTCACCAATAGCGGAGGGAAATGAGCAGTTCTTC	CASSPIAEGNEQFF
.	.	TRBV7-2	TRBJ2-3	TGTGCCAGCAGCCTTCGGAGCCCTGGAGATACGCAGTATTTT	CASSLRSPGDTQYF
.	.	TRBV7-9	TRBJ1-5	TGTGCCAGCAGCTTAGAAACCCTGGACCTCCATCAGCCCCAGCATTTT	CASSLETLDLHQPQHF
.	.	TRBV6-1	TRBJ2-7	TGTGCCAGCACTATTGACGAGGGTCCTTCCTACGAGCAGTACTTC	CASTIDEGPSYEQYF
.	.	TRBV2	TRBJ2-3	TGTGCCAGCAGATCATGGGCGGCGGTGGACTGGGCAGATACGCAGTATTTT	CASRSWAAVDWADTQYF
.	.	TRBV4-3	TRBJ2-2	TGCGCCAGCAGCCAAGGACAGAAGAACACCGGGGAGCTGTTTTTT	CASSQGQKNTGELFF
TRBD2	.	TRBV9	TRBJ2-1	TGTGCCAGCAGCAGCCGGACTAGCGGGATTAGCAATGAGCAGTTCTTC	CASSSRTSGISNEQFF